This T cell receptor beta chain came from a study of blood T cells in healthy people across ages. Next came a second PCR, run for about 7 to 12 cycles, which used a sample-barcoded 5' primer along with a J-beta primer mix. TCRdb passed the 5' RACE reads through MiXCR, listing each CDR3 protein once. The sample records approximately 800,000 distinct CDR3 sequences, 58% being singletons. In its sample, this clonotype was seen a few times. The CDR3 covers 12 residues. V lost 2 bases, J lost 5 bases, and 8 bases lay in between. The germline gives CDR1 DFQATT, CDR2 SNEGSKA (reference sequence). This clonotype was obtained from a young man in good health. The material sequenced was blood. The chain couples TRBV20-1 to TRBJ2-3; D uncertain. The CDR3 loop is CSARFEVDTQYF. CDR3 nucleotides: TGCAGTGCTAGATTCGAGGTAGATACGCAGTATTTT.